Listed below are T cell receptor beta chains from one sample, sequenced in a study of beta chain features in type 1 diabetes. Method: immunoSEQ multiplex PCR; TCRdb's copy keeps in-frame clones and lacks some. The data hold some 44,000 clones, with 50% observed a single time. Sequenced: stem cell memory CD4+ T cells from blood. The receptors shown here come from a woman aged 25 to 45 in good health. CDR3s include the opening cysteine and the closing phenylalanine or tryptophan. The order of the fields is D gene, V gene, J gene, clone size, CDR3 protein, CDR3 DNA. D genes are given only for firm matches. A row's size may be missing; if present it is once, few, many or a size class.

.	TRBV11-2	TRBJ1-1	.	CASRPTLGTEAFF	TGTGCCAGCAGACCTACCCTCGGGACAGAAGCTTTCTTT
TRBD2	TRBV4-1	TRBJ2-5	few	CASSLADQETQYF	TGCGCCAGCAGTCTAGCGGACCAAGAGACCCAGTACTTC
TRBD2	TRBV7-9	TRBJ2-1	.	CASSLSGRAGDEQFF	TGTGCCAGCAGCTTGAGCGGGAGGGCCGGCGATGAGCAGTTCTTC
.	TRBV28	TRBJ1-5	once	CASSLLRRKTPFAPQHF	TGTGCCAGCAGTTTACTACGGAGGAAAACCCCCTTTGCGCCCCAGCATTTT
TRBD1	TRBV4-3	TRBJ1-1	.	CASSLSRQGEGVNTEAFF	TGCGCCAGCAGCCTAAGCCGACAGGGGGAAGGGGTGAACACTGAAGCTTTCTTT
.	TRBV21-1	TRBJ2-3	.	CASSKAGRGSDTQYF	TGTGCCAGCAGCAAAGCCGGCAGGGGGTCAGATACGCAGTATTTT
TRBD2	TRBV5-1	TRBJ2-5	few	CASSRTRALLAGGPETQYF	TGCGCCAGCAGCCGGACCCGCGCACTACTAGCGGGAGGGCCAGAGACCCAGTACTTC
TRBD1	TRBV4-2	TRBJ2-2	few	CASSQPRGLGTGELFF	TGTGCCAGCAGCCAACCCAGGGGGCTCGGGACCGGGGAGCTGTTTTTT
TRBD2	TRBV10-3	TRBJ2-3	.	CATSGGGSVTDTQYF	TGTGCCACATCAGGTGGCGGGAGCGTAACAGATACGCAGTATTTT
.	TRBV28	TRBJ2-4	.	CASSLKGNIQYF	TGTGCCAGCAGTCTGAAGGGGAACATTCAGTACTTC
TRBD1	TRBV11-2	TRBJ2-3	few	CASSRGTGGDTQYF	TGTGCCAGCAGCCGAGGGACAGGGGGTGATACGCAGTATTTT
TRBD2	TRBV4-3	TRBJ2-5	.	CASSQGASSGIDQETQYF	TGCGCCAGCAGCCAAGGTGCCTCTAGCGGGATAGATCAAGAGACCCAGTACTTC
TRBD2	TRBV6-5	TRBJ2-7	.	CASRDPSGRPHEQYF	TGTGCCAGCAGAGACCCTAGCGGGAGACCCCACGAGCAGTACTTC
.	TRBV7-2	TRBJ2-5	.	CASSLPRAGGETQYF	TGTGCCAGCAGCTTACCCCGGGCTGGAGGAGAGACCCAGTACTTC
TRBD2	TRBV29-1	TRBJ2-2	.	CSVYGTSENTGELFF	TGCAGCGTCTATGGGACTAGCGAGAACACCGGGGAGCTGTTTTTT
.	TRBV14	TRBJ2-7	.	CASSQDLGDEQYF	TGTGCCAGCAGCCAAGATCTTGGAGACGAGCAGTACTTC
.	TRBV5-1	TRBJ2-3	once	CASSLGQAIDTQYF	TGCGCCAGCAGCTTGGGCCAGGCCATAGATACGCAGTATTTT
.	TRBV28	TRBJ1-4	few	CASSSDGTGNEKLFF	TGTGCCAGCAGTTCAGACGGGACTGGAAATGAAAAACTGTTTTTT
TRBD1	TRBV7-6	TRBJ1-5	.	CASSLVSTGGFQPQHF	TGTGCCAGCAGCTTAGTCTCGACAGGGGGTTTTCAGCCCCAGCATTTT
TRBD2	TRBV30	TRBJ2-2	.	CAWSSGRGGGGELFF	TGTGCCTGGAGTTCAGGACGGGGCGGGGGCGGGGAGCTGTTTTTT
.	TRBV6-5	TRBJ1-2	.	CASSTTGGDYGYTF	TGTGCCAGCTCCACGACAGGTGGCGACTATGGCTACACCTTC
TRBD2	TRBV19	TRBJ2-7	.	CASSVGSGSLSYEQYF	TGTGCCAGTAGTGTGGGTAGCGGGAGCCTCTCCTACGAGCAGTACTTC
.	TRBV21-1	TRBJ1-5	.	CASSNGLRGGSNQPQHF	TGTGCCAGCAGCAACGGACTCAGGGGCGGAAGCAATCAGCCCCAGCATTTT
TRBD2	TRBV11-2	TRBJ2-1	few	CASSPLGGLAENEQFF	TGTGCCAGCAGCCCCTTGGGAGGACTAGCGGAGAATGAGCAGTTCTTC
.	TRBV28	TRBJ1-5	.	CASTNLGRGGFNQPQHF	TGTGCCAGCACCAACCTCGGCAGGGGCGGGTTTAATCAGCCCCAGCATTTT
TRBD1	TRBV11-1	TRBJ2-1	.	CASSLFRQGAYNEQFF	TGTGCCAGCAGCTTATTTCGACAGGGGGCTTACAATGAGCAGTTCTTC
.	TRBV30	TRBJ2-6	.	CAWTYGGANVLTF	TGTGCCTGGACCTACGGGGGGGCCAACGTCCTGACTTTC